This TCR beta chain is from a study of blood T cells in healthy people across ages. Germline V lookup: CDR1 LNHNV, CDR2 YYDKDF (reference sequence). V lost 0 bases, J lost 9 bases, and 3 bases lay in between. This CDR3 region has 12 residues. A few counts support this clonotype. Together with a sample-barcoded 5' primer, a J-beta primer mix was included in a second PCR lasting about 6 to 11 cycles. Each cDNA molecule was tagged by a template-switch adaptor with 12 random nucleotides. Via MiXCR, TCRdb re-called the 5' RACE reads, giving one row per CDR3 protein. The sample records some 1,800,000 distinct CDR3 sequences, about two fifths being singletons.

Sequences were obtained from blood. The V call is TRBV15, the J call TRBJ1-6; D ambiguous. The TCR originated in a human donor in good health. CDR3 bases: TGTGCCACCAGCAGAGATCTTTCACCCCTCCACTTT. Its protein product is CATSRDLSPLHF.